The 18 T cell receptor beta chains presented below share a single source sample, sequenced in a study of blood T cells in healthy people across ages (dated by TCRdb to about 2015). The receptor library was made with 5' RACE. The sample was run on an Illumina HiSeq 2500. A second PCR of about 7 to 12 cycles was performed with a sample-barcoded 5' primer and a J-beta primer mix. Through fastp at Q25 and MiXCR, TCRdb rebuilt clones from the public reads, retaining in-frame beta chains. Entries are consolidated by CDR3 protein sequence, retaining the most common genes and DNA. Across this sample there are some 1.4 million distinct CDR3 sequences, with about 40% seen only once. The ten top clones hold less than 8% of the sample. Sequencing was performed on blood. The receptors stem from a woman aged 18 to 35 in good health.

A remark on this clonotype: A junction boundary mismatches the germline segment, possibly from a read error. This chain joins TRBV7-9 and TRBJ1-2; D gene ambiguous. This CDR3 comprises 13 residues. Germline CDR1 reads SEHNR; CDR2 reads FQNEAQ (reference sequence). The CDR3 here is CVSSLAASYGYTF. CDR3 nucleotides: TGTGTCAGCAGCTTAGCGGCGTCCTATGGCTACACCTTC.

The CDR3, as DNA: TGCAGTGCTAGGACCCCTCAGGGGCAGTATTTT. It codes for CSARTPQGQYF. The chain is built from TRBV20-1 and TRBJ2-3; D is perhaps TRBD1 (5 bases). CDR1 is DFQATT, CDR2 SNEGSKA, per germline (reference sequence). V lost 3 bases to trimming and J lost 11 bases, with 12 bases between them. This CDR3 has 11 amino acids.

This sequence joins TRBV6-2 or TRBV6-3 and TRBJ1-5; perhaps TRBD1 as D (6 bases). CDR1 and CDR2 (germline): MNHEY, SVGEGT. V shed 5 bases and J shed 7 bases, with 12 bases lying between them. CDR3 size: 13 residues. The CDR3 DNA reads TGTGCCAGCAGTGACAACAGGGAGCAGCCCCAGCATTTT. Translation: CASSDNREQPQHF.

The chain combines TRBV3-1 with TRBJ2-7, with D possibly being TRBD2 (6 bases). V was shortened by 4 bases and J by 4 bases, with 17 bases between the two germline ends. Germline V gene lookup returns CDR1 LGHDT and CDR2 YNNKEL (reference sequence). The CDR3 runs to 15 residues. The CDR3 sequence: CASSLRDSGRYEQYF. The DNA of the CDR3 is TGTGCCAGCAGCCTTCGGGACTCCGGAAGATACGAGCAGTACTTC.

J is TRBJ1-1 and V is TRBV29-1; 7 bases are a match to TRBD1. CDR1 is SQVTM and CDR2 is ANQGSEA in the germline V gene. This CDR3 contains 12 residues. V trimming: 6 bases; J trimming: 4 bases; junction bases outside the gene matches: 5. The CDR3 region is CSVTGIGTEAFF. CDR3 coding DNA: TGCAGCGTGACAGGGATCGGCACTGAAGCTTTCTTT.

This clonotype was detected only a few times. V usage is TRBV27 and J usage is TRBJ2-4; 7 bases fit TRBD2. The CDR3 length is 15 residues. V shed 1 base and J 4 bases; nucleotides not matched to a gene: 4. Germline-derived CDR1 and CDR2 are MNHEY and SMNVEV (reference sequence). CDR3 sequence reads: CASSLWRGKKNIQYF. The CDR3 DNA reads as TGTGCCAGCAGTTTATGGCGGGGGAAAAAAAACATTCAGTACTTC.

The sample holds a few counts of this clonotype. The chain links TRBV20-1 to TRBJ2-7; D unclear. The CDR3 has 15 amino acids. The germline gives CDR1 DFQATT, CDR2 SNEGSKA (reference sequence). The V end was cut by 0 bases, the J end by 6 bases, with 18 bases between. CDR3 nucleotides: TGCAGTGCTAGAGATGAGCCATATCCCCCTCGCGAGCAGTACTTC. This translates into CSARDEPYPPREQYF.

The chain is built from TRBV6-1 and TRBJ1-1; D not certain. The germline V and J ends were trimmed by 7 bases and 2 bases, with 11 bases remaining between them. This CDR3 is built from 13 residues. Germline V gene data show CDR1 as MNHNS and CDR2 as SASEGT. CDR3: CASIPPGNTEAFF. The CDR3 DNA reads TGTGCCAGCATCCCCCCGGGCAACACTGAAGCTTTCTTT.

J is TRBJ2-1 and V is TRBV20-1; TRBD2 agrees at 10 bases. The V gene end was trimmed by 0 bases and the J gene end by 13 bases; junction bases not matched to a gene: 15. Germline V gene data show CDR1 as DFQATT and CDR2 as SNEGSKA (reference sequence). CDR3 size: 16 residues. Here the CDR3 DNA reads TGCAGTGCTAGAGACCCTCTAGCGGGAGAACAAGAGACCCAGTTCTTC. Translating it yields CSARDPLAGEQETQFF.

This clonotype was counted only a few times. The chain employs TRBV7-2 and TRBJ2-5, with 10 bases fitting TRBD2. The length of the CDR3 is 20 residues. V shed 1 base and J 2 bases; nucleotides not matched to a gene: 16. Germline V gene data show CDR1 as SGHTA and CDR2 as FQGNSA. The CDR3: CASSLVGPKGLTSGQETQYF. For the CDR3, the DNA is TGTGCCAGCAGCTTAGTTGGCCCTAAAGGACTGACTAGCGGGCAAGAGACCCAGTACTTC.

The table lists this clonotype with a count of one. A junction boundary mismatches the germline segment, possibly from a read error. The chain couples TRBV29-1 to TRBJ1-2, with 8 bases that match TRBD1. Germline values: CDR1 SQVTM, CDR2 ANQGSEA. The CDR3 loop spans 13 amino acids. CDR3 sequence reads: CSVTPTGGYGYSF. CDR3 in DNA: TGCAGCGTGACCCCTACAGGGGGGTATGGCTACTCCTTC.

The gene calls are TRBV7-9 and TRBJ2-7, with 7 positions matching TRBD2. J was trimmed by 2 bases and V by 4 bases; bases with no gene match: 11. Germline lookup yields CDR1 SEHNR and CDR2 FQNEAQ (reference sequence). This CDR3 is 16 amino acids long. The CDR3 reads CASSSASSGKTYEQYF. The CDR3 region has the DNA TGTGCCAGCAGCTCAGCATCCAGCGGGAAGACCTACGAGCAGTACTTC. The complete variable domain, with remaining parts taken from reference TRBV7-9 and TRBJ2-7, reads DTGVSQNPRHKITKRGQNVTFRCDPISEHNRLYWYRQTLGQGPEFLTYFQNEAQLEKSRLLSDRFSAERPKGSFSTLEIQRTEQGDSAMYLCASSSASSGKTYEQYFGPGTRLTVT.

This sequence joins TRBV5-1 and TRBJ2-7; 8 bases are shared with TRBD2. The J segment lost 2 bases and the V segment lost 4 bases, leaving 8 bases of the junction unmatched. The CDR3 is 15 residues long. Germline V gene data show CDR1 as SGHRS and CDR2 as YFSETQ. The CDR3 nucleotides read TGCGCCAGCAGCGTTACAGCGGGAGCCCCCTACGAGCAGTACTTC. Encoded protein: CASSVTAGAPYEQYF.

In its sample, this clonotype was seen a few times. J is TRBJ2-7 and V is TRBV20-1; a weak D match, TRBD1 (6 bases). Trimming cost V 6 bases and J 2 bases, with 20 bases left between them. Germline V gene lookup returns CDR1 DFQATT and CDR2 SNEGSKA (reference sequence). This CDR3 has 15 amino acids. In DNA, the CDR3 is TGCAGTGCCCCAGACAGCAGACAGGTAACCTACGAGCAGTACTTC. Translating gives CSAPDSRQVTYEQYF.

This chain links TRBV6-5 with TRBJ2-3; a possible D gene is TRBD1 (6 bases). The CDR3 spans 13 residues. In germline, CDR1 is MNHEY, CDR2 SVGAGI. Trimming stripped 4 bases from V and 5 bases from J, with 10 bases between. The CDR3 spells CASSSTGRDTQYF. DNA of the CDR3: TGTGCCAGCAGTTCAACAGGGCGAGATACGCAGTATTTT.

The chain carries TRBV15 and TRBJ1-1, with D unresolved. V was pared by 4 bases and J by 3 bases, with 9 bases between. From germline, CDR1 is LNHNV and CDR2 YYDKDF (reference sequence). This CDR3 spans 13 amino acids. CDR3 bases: TGTGCCACCAGCACCCGGGTGGACACTGAAGCTTTCTTT. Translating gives CATSTRVDTEAFF. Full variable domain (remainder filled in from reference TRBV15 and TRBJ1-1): DAMVIQNPRYQVTQFGKPVTLSCSQTLNHNVMYWYQQKSSQAPKLLFHYYDKDFNNEADTPDNFQSRRPNTSFCFLDIRSPGLGDTAMYLCATSTRVDTEAFFGQGTRLTVV.

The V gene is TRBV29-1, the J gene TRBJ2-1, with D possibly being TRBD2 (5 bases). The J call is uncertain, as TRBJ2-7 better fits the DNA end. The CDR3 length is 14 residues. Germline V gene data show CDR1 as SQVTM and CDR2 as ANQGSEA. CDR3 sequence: CSVEKGSVYNEQYF. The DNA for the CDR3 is TGCAGCGTTGAAAAAGGGAGCGTCTACAATGAGCAGTACTTC.

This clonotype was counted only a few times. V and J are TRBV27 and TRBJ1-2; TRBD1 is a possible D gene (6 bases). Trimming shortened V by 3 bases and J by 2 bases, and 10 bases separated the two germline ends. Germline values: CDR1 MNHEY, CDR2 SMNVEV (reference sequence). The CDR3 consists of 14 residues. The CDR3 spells CASSFRDNNYGYTF. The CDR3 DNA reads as TGTGCCAGCAGTTTCCGGGACAACAACTATGGCTACACCTTC.